This TCR beta chain is drawn from a study of lymphopenia after photon versus proton radiotherapy. In the case of this clone: Its specificity is not known.

CDR3 length: 13 amino acids. Germline V CDR1 and CDR2: GTSNPN, SVGIG (reference sequence). Study-wide results and limits: After the lymphocyte nadir, photon-treated repertoires showed oligoclonal expansion, especially of CD8+ Temra cells. Relative stability marked proton patients; photon patients lost diversity and naive cells.

TCRdb keeps only in-frame clones here, not all; method: immunoSEQ multiplex PCR. This sample has about 24,000 clones, with around four fifths found just once. The chain combines TRBV30 with TRBJ2-2, with D tentatively TRBD2 (5 bases). Sequenced here: peripheral blood, sampled from a patient treated with proton-based radiotherapy. The TCR comes from a woman aged 70-85 years with pancreatic cancer. CDR3 amino acids: CAVPLVGTGELFF. The CDR3 region has the DNA TGTGCTGTACCACTAGTGGGCACCGGGGAGCTGTTTTTT.